The present T cell receptor (beta chain) was sequenced within a study of blood T cell repertoires in COVID-19. On the study more broadly: Sites across the United States, Italy and Spain contributed samples from acute and convalescent COVID-19. The cDNA or gDNA used as material had been derived from T cells, B-cell-depleted T cells, or PBMCs.

Germline-derived CDR1 and CDR2 are SGHDN and FVKESK. The V end lost 4 bases, the J end lost 1 base, and 12 bases lay between the germline ends. The CDR3 length is 15 residues. The authors' processing: Scientists estimated how many nucleated cells there were by amplifying reference gene primers. Libraries were prepared by immunoSEQ multiplex PCR; TCRdb keeps only in-frame clonotypes and omits some of them. The V and J calls and clone size were taken over from that table, and D and trimming were inferred from the DNA. The table shows over 100,000 clones, with approximately 80% occurring only once. The specimen was peripheral blood. V and J are TRBV14 and TRBJ2-3; TRBD2 might be the D (6 bases). The receptor comes from a woman between 70 and 85 years old with acute or convalescent COVID-19. CDR3 amino acids: CASSPLTGGTDTQYF. The DNA for the CDR3 is TGTGCCAGCAGCCCCTTGACGGGGGGCACAGATACGCAGTATTTT.